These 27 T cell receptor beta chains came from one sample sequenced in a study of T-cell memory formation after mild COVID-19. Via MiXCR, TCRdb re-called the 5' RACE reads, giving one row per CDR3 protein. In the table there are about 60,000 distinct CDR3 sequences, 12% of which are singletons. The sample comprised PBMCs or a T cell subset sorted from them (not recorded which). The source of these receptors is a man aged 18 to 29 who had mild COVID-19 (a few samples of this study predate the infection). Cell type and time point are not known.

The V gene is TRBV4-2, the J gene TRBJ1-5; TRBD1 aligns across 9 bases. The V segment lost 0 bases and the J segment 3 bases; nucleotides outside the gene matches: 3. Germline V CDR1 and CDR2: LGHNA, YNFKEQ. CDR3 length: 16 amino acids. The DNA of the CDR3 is TGTGCCAGCAGCCAAGAACAGGGGGCTTACAATCAGCCCCAGCATTTT. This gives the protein CASSQEQGAYNQPQHF.

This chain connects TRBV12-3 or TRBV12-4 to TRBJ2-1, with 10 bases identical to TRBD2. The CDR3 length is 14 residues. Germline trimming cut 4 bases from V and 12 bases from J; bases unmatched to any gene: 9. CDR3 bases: TGTGCCAGCAGTTATACTAGCGGGGTGGCAGGGCAGTTCTTC. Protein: CASSYTSGVAGQFF.

The CDR3 reads CASSNQRGYTF. CDR3 nucleotides: TGTGCCAGCAGTAATCAACGTGGCTACACCTTC. V and J are TRBV6-5 and TRBJ1-2; no clear D. V shed 5 bases and J shed 7 bases, with 8 bases lying between them. This CDR3 comprises 11 residues. Germline V gene data show CDR1 as MNHEY and CDR2 as SVGAGI.

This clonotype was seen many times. CDR3 region: CASSRGEGYEQFF. CDR3 DNA sequence: TGTGCCAGCAGCCGTGGGGAGGGTTATGAGCAGTTCTTC. This chain connects TRBV3-1 to TRBJ2-1; 7 nucleotides align to TRBD2. CDR1 and CDR2 from the germline V gene are LGHDT and YNNKEL (reference sequence). CDR3 size: 13 residues. Trimming took 4 bases from V and 8 from J; bases not matched to a gene: 5.

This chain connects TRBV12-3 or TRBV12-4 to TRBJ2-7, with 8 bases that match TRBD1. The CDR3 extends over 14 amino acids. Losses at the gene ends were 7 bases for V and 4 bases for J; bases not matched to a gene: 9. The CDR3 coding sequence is TGTGCCAGCACTATCCGACAGGGGTGTTACGAGCAGTACGTC. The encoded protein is CASTIRQGCYEQYV.

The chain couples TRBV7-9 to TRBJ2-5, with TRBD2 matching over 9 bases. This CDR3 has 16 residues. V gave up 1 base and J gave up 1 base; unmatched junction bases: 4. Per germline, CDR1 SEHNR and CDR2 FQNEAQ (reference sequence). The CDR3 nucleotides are TGTGCCAGCAGCTTAGGAGGTAGCGGGGGCCAAGAGACCCAGTACTTC. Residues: CASSLGGSGGQETQYF.

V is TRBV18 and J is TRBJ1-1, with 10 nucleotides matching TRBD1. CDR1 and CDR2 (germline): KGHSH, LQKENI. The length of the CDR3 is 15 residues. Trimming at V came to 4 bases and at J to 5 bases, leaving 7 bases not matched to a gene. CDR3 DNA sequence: TGTGCCAGCTCACTTCGGACAGGGGGTTGGACTGAAGCTTTCTTT. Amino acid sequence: CASSLRTGGWTEAFF. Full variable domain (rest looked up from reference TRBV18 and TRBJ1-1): NAGVMQNPRHLVRRRGQEARLRCSPMKGHSHVYWYRQLPEEGLKFMVYLQKENIIDESGMPKERFSAEFPKEGPSILRIQQVVRGDSAAYFCASSLRTGGWTEAFFGQGTRLTVV.

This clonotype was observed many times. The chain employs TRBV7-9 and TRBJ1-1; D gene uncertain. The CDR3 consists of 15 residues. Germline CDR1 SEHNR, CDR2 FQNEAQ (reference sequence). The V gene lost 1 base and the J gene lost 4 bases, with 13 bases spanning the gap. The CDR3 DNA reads TGTGCCAGCAGCTTAGTGTCCGGGAGTACCACTGAAGCTTTCTTT. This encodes CASSLVSGSTTEAFF.

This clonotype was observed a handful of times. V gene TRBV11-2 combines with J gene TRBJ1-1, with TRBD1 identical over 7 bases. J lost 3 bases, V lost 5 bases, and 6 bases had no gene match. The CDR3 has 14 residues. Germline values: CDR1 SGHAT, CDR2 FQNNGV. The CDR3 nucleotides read TGTGCCAGCAGCGCAGGGGGTGTGTACACTGAAGCTTTCTTT. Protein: CASSAGGVYTEAFF.

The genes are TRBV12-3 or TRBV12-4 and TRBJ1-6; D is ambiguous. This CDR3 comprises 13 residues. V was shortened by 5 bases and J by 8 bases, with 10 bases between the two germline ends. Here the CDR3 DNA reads TGTGCCAGCAGTGAAACAATGGATTCACCCCTCCACTTT. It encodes CASSETMDSPLHF.

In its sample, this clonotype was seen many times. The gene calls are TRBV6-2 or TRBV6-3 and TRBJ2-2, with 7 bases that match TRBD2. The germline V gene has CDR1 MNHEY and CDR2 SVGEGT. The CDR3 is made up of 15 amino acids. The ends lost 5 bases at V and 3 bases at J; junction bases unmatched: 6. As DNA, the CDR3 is TGTGCCAGCAGTCCTGGGACTACCGACACCGGGGAGCTGTTTTTT. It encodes CASSPGTTDTGELFF.

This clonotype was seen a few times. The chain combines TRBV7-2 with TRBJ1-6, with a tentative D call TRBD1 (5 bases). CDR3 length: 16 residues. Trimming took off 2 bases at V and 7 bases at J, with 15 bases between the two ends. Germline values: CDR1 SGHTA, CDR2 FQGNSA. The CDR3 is CASSLNYGTANSPLHF. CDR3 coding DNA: TGTGCCAGCAGCTTAAATTACGGGACGGCAAATTCACCCCTCCACTTT.

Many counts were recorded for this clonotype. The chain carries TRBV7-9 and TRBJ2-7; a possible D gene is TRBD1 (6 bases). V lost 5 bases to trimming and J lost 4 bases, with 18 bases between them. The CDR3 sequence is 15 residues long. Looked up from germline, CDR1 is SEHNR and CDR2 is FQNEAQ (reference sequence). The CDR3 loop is CASSLRQAVGYEQYF. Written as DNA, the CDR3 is TGTGCCAGCAGCCTCCGACAGGCAGTGGGATACGAGCAGTACTTC.

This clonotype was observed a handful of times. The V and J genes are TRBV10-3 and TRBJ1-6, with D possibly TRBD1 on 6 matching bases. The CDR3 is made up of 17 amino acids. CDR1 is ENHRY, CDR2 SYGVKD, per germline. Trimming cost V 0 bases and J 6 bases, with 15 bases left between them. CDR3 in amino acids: CAISESKSGTINSPLHF. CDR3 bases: TGTGCCATCAGTGAGTCGAAGTCCGGGACAATTAATTCACCCCTCCACTTT.

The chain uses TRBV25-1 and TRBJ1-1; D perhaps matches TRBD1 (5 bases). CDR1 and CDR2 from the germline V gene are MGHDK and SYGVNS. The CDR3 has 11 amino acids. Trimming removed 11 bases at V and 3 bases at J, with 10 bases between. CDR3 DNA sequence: TGTGCCGGCCGGGGGGACACTGAAGCTTTCTTT. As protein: CAGRGDTEAFF.

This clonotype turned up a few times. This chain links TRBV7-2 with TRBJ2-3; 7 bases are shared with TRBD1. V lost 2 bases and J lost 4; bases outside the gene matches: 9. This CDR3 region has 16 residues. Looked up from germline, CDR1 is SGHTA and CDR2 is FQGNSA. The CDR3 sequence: CASSLSRGGGPDTQYF. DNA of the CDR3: TGTGCCAGCAGCTTAAGTCGAGGGGGCGGACCAGATACGCAGTATTTT.

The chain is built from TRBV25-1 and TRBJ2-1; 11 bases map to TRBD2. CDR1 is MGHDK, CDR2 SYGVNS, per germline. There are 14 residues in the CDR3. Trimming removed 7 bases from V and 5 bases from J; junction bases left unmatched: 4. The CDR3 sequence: CASTHSGGDNEQFF. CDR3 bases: TGTGCCAGCACCCATAGCGGGGGGGACAATGAGCAGTTCTTC.

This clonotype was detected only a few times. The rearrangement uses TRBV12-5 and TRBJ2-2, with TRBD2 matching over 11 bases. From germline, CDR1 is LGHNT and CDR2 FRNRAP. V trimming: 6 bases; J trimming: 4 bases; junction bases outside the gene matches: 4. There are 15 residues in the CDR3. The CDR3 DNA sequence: TGTGCTAGTGGAACAACTAGCGGGAGCACCGGGGAGCTGTTTTTT. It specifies CASGTTSGSTGELFF.

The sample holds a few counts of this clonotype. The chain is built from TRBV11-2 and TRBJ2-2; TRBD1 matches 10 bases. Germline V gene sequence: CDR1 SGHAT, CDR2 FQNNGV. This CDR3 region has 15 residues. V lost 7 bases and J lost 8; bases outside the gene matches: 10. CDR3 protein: CASNGQGGIGGELFF. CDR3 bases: TGTGCCAGCAACGGACAGGGGGGAATTGGTGGGGAGCTGTTTTTT.

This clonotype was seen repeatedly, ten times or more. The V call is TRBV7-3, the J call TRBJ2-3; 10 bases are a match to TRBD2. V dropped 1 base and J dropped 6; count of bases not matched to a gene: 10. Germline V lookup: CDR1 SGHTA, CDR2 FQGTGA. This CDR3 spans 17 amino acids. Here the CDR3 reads CASSLKRGGKLADTQYF. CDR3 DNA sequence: TGTGCCAGCAGCTTAAAGCGGGGGGGCAAGTTGGCCGATACGCAGTATTTT.

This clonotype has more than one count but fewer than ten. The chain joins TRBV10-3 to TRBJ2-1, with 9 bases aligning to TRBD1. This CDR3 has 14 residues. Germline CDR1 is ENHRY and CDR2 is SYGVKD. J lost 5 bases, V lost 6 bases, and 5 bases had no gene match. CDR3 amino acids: CAIRGDRADNEQFF. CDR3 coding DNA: TGTGCCATCAGGGGGGACAGGGCGGACAATGAGCAGTTCTTC.

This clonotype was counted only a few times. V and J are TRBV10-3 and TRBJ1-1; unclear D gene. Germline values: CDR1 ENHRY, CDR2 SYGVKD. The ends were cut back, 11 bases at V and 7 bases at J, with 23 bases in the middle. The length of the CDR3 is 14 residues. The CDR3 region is CAGRERHDRVEAFF. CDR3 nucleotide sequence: TGTGCCGGCCGGGAGCGTCACGATCGAGTTGAAGCTTTCTTT.

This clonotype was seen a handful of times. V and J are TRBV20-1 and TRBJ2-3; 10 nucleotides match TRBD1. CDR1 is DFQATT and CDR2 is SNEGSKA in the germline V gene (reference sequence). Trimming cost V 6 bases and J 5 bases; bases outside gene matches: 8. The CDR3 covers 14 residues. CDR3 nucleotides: TGCAGTGCCGTACGACAGGGGGCTGAAGATACGCAGTATTTT. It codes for CSAVRQGAEDTQYF.

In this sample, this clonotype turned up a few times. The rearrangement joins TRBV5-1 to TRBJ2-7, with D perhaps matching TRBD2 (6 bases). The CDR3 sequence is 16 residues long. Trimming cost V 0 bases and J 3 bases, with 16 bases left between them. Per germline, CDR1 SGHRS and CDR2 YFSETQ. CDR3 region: CASSLAGGRGIYEQYV. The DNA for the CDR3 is TGCGCCAGCAGCTTGGCCGGGGGACGCGGGATCTACGAGCAGTACGTC.

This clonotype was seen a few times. CDR3 protein: CAIRGSQTGGTSSPLHF. CDR3 bases: TGTGCCATCAGGGGTTCCCAAACAGGGGGAACAAGTTCACCCCTCCACTTT. The chain combines TRBV10-3 with TRBJ1-6, with 8 bases fitting TRBD1. Germline V CDR1 and CDR2: ENHRY, SYGVKD. With 6 bases clipped from V and 9 bases from J, the junction kept 16 bases outside the gene matches. The CDR3 contains 17 residues.

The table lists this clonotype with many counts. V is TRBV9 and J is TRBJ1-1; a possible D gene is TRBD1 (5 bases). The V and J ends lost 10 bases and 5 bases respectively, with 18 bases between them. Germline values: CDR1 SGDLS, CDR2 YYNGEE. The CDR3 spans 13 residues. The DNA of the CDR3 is TGTGCCTCAGCGACGGGGGTCGAGACTGAAGCTTTCTTT. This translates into CASATGVETEAFF. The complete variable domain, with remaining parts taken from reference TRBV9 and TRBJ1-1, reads DSGVTQTPKHLITATGQRVTLRCSPRSGDLSVYWYQQSLDQGLQFLIQYYNGEERAKGNILERFSAQQFPDLHSELNLSSLELGDSALYFCASATGVETEAFFGQGTRLTVV.

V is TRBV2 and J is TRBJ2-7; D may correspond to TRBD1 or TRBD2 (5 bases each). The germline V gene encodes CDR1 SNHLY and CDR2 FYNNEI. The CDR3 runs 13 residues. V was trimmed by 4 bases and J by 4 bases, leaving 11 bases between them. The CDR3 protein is CASSAGTGYEQYF. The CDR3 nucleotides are TGTGCCAGCAGTGCGGGGACCGGGTACGAGCAGTACTTC.